The entry below describes one T cell receptor beta chain. Assay: immunoSEQ multiplex PCR; the TCRdb copy retains only in-frame clones and omits some. The sample records roughly 300,000 clones, approximately 87% being singletons. These data originate in a study of blood T cell repertoires in COVID-19. On the study more broadly: T cells, B-cell-depleted T cells, or PBMCs supplied cDNA or gDNA.

The CDR3 loop spans 19 amino acids. Germline V CDR1 and CDR2: MNHNS, SASEGT. V gave up 4 bases and J gave up 0 bases; unmatched junction bases: 8. The sequence derives from a woman aged 25 to 39 who had recovered from COVID-19. The V call is TRBV6-1, the J call TRBJ1-6; 11 nucleotides agree with TRBD1. Specimen: PBMCs or T cells enriched from blood (not recorded which). For the CDR3, the DNA is TGTGCCAGCAGTGGGGGGGGACAGGGGGTAATCTCCTATAATTCACCCCTCCACTTT. As protein: CASSGGGQGVISYNSPLHF.